This TCR beta chain was identified during a study of blood T cell repertoires in COVID-19. Generated by immunoSEQ multiplex PCR, the TCRdb table keeps only in-frame clones and is missing some. This sample has 200,000 to 250,000 clones, with about nine tenths found just once. Germline lookup yields CDR1 SGHTA and CDR2 FQGNSA. Trimming removed 5 bases at V and 0 bases at J, with 13 bases between. The CDR3 loop spans 15 amino acids. Sequencing input: peripheral blood. V gene TRBV7-2 combines with J gene TRBJ1-2; possible D gene TRBD1, 5 bases. The receptor comes from an elderly man with acute or convalescent COVID-19. The CDR3 nucleotides read TGTGCCAGCAGCAAATCACAGGTCGCTAACTATGGCTACACCTTC. It specifies CASSKSQVANYGYTF.